This record covers a single TCR beta chain. What it recognizes is unknown. TCR beta libraries were built with iRepertoire HTBI primers and Arm-PCR of CDR3 regions. TCRdb re-called the multiplex PCR reads through MiXCR, storing one row per CDR3 protein. Of fewer than 350,000 distinct CDR3 sequences listed, about a sixth are singletons. These data come from a study of regulatory T cells in long-lasting Graves disease. As for the study in general: Less than 3 months of antithyroid drugs had been taken by newly diagnosed Graves' patients.

Documented time point: newly diagnosed GD, antithyroid drugs for less than 3 months. The TCR library was prepared using RNA isolated from PBMCs. Overall study results and limits: Relative to newly diagnosed Graves' patients, persistent ones had lower TCR diversity.

This specimen was peripheral blood mononuclear cells (PBMCs), taken at new diagnosis, from a patient treated with antithyroid drugs. This receptor was obtained from a female donor with Graves disease.

For the CDR3, the DNA is TGCAGTGCGATTGACCCTGGGGAGACCCAGTACTTC. Protein sequence: CSAIDPGETQYF. V is TRBV20-1 and J is TRBJ2-5; D is undetermined. The germline V gene encodes CDR1 DFQATT and CDR2 SNEGSKA (reference sequence). The germline V and J ends were trimmed by 6 bases and 5 bases, with 13 bases remaining between them. The CDR3 is 12 amino acids.